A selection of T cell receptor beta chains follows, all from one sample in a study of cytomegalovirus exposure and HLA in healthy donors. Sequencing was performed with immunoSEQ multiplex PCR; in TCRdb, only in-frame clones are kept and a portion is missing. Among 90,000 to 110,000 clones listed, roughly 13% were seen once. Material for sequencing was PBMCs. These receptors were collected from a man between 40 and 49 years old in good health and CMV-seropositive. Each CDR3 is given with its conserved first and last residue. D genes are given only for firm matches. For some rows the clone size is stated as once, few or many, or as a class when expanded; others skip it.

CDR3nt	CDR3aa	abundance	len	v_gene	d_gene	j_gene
TGCAGCGCCAAGGACAGTTTGAGGCAAGAGACCCAGTACTTC	CSAKDSLRQETQYF	few	14	TRBV29-1	NA	TRBJ2-5
TGTGCCAGCAGCTCCCCCCGGCTAGCGGGAGGCCAAAACATTCAGTACTTC	CASSSPRLAGGQNIQYF	NA	17	TRBV7-2	TRBD2	TRBJ2-4
TGCGCCAGCAGCCAAACCGGGAACGGCAATGAGCAGTTCTTC	CASSQTGNGNEQFF	few	14	TRBV4-3	NA	TRBJ2-1
TGTGCCAGCAGTTACTCGATAGGGGGAGGCTACACCTTC	CASSYSIGGGYTF	NA	13	TRBV6-5	NA	TRBJ1-2
TGCGCCAGCAGCGCAGGACACCCAGAAAACATTCAGTACTTC	CASSAGHPENIQYF	few	14	TRBV5-1	NA	TRBJ2-4
TGTGCCAGCAGCCCCGGGACAGGAGCTATTAGTCTCACTGAAGCTTTCTTT	CASSPGTGAISLTEAFF	NA	17	TRBV5-6	TRBD1	TRBJ1-1
TGTGCCAGCCGTCAAGGGGGTCAATATGGCTACACCTTC	CASRQGGQYGYTF	NA	13	TRBV6-5	NA	TRBJ1-2
TGTGCCAGCTCATCTACTACGGCTAGCTCTGGAAACACCATATATTTT	CASSSTTASSGNTIYF	NA	16	TRBV18	NA	TRBJ1-3
TGTGCCAGCAGCTTAGATCGGCAGGCAACTAATGAAAAACTGTTTTTT	CASSLDRQATNEKLFF	few	16	TRBV11-3	NA	TRBJ1-4
TGCGCCAGCAGCTTGGGTCTCGGACAGGGACAAGAGACCCAGTACTTC	CASSLGLGQGQETQYF	few	16	TRBV5-1	TRBD1	TRBJ2-5
TGCGCCAGCAGCCAAGTTTGGGTGCCTAGCGGGAGTTACGAGCAGTACTTC	CASSQVWVPSGSYEQYF	few	17	TRBV4-1	TRBD2	TRBJ2-7
TGTGCCAGCAGCCAAGAAATTGCGGTAAGCTCCTACAATGAGCAGTTCTTC	CASSQEIAVSSYNEQFF	few	17	TRBV4-2	NA	TRBJ2-1
TGTGCCAGTTCCGACAGGGGCTATGGCTACACCTTC	CASSDRGYGYTF	NA	12	TRBV27	TRBD1	TRBJ1-2
TGTGCCAGCAGCCAGCGACAGGCCTACGAGCAGTACTTC	CASSQRQAYEQYF	NA	13	TRBV14	NA	TRBJ2-7
TGTGCCAGCAGGTCATTAAGGACTAGCGGGAGGCCAAAACCCGGGAATGAGCAGTTCTTC	CASRSLRTSGRPKPGNEQFF	NA	20	TRBV7-8	TRBD2	TRBJ2-1